The clone carrying this T cell receptor (beta chain) has only a few counts. This specimen comes from a study of beta chain features in type 1 diabetes. Germline loops: CDR1 MNHNY, CDR2 SVGAGI (reference sequence). The CDR3 loop spans 13 amino acids. After removal of 10 bases from V and 4 bases from J, the junction contained 7 bases not matched to a gene. Expressed TCRB transcripts were sequenced because the isolated RNA had all been reverse transcribed beforehand. Produced via immunoSEQ multiplex PCR; TCRdb's table is partial and in-frame only. The table includes some 150,000 clones, 40% to 55% detected once.

The TCR was taken from a man between 18 and 29 years old in good health. Material for sequencing was Tregs from blood. V and J are TRBV6-6 and TRBJ1-1, with 9 bases fitting TRBD1. The CDR3 loop reads CATSGQGGTEAFF. The CDR3 coding sequence is TGTGCCACCTCGGGACAGGGAGGCACTGAAGCTTTCTTT.